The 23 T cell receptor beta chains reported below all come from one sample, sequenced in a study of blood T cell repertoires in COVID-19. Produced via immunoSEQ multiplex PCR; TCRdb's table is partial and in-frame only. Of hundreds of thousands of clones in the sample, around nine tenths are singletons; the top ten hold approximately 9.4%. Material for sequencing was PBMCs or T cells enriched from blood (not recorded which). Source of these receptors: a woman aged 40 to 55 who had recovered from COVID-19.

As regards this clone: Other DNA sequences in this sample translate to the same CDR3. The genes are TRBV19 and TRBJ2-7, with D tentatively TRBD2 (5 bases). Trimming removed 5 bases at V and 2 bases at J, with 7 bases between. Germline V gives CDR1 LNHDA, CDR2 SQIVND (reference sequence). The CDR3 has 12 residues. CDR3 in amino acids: CASSSGTYEQYF. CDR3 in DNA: TGTGCCAGTAGTTCCGGGACCTACGAGCAGTACTTC. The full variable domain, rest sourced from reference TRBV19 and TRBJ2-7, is DGGITQSPKYLFRKEGQNVTLSCEQNLNHDAMYWYRQDPGQGLRLIYYSQIVNDFQKGDIAEGYSVSREKKESFPLTVTSAQKNPTAFYLCASSSGTYEQYFGPGTRLTVT.

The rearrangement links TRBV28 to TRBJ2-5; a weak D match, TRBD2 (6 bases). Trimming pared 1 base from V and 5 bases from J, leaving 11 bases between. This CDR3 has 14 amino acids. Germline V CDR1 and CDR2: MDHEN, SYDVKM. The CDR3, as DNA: TGTGCCAGCAGTTTATCCGGGGGTGGGGAGACCCAGTACTTC. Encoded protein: CASSLSGGGETQYF.

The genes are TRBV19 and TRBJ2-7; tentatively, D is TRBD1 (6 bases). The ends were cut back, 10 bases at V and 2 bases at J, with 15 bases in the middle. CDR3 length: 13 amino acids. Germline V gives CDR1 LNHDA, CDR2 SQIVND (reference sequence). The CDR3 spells CATQGTSPYEQYF. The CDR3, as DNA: TGTGCCACCCAGGGGACATCGCCCTACGAGCAGTACTTC.

The CDR3 coding sequence is TGTGCCAGCAGCTCCAGGGTTAGGGACACTGAAGCTTTCTTT. Amino acid sequence: CASSSRVRDTEAFF. The V gene is TRBV11-1, the J gene TRBJ1-1; tentatively, D is TRBD1 (5 bases). The V and J ends lost 4 bases and 3 bases respectively, with 12 bases between them. This CDR3 is built from 14 residues. Germline V gives CDR1 SGHAT, CDR2 FQDESV (reference sequence).

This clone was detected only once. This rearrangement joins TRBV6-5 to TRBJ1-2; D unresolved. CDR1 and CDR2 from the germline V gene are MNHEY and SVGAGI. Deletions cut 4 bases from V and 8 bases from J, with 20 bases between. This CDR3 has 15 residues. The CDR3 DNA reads TGTGCCAGCAGTTTCCCCGACGGGATGGGTGGGGGCTACACCTTC. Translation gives CASSFPDGMGGGYTF.

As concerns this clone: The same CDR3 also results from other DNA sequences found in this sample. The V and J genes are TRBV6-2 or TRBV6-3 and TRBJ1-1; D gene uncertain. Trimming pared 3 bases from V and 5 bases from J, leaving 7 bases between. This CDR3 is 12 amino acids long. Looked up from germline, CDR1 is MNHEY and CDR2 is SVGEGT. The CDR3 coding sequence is TGTGCCAGCAGTTATGGAGGGACTGAAGCTTTCTTT. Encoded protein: CASSYGGTEAFF.

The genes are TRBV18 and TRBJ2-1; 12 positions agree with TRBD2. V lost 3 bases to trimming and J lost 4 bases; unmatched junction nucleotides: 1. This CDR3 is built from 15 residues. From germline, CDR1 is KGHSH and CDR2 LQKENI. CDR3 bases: TGTGCCAGCTCACCTACTAGCGGGGGGTACAATGAGCAGTTCTTC. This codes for CASSPTSGGYNEQFF.

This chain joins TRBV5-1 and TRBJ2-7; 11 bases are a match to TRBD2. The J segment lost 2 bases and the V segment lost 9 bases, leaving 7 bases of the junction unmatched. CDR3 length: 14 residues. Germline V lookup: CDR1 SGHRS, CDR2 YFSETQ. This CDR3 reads CATTGTSGPYEQYF. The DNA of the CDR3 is TGCGCCACCACGGGGACTAGCGGACCCTACGAGCAGTACTTC.

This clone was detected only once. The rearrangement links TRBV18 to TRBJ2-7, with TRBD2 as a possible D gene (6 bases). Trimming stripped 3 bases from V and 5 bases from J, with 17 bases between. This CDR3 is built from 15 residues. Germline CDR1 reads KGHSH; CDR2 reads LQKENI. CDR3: CASSPSGERWDEQYF. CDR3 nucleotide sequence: TGTGCCAGCTCACCTTCGGGAGAACGATGGGACGAGCAGTACTTC.

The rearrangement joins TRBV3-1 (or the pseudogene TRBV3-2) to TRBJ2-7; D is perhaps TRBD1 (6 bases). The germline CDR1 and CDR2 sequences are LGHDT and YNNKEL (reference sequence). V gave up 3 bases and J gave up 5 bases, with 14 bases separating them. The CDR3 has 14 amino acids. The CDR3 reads CASSQITGFDEQYF. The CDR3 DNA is TGTGCCAGCAGCCAGATAACAGGGTTCGACGAGCAGTACTTC.

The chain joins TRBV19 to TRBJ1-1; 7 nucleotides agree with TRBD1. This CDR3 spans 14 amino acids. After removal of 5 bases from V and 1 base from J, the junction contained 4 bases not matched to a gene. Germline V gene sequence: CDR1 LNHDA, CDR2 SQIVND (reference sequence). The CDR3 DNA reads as TGTGCCAGTAGTGTGAACAGGGGGAACACTGAAGCTTTCTTT. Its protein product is CASSVNRGNTEAFF. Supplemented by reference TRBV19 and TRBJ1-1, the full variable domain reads DGGITQSPKYLFRKEGQNVTLSCEQNLNHDAMYWYRQDPGQGLRLIYYSQIVNDFQKGDIAEGYSVSREKKESFPLTVTSAQKNPTAFYLCASSVNRGNTEAFFGQGTRLTVV.

DNA of the CDR3: TGTGCCAGCAGCACCCAGGGACTAGTAAGCCACGAGCAGTACTTC. Its protein product is CASSTQGLVSHEQYF. This chain links TRBV7-9 with TRBJ2-7; 8 nucleotides align to TRBD2. The CDR3 runs to 15 residues. Germline V gives CDR1 SEHNR, CDR2 FQNEAQ (reference sequence). V dropped 5 bases and J dropped 5; count of bases not matched to a gene: 11.

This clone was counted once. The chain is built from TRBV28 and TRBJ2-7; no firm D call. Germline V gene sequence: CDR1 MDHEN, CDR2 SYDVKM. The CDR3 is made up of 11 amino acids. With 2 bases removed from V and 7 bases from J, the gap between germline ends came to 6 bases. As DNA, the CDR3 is TGTGCCAGCAGTTTAGGGCGTGAGCAGTACTTC. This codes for CASSLGREQYF.

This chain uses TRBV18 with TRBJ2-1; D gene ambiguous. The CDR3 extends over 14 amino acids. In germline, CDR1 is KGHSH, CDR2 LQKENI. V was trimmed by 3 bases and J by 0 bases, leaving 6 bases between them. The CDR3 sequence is CASSPTNSYNEQFF. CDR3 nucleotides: TGTGCCAGCTCACCCACTAACTCCTACAATGAGCAGTTCTTC.

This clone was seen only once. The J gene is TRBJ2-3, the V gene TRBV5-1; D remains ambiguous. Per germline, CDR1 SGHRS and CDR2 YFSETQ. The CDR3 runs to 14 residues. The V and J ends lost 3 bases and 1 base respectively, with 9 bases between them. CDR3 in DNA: TGCGCCAGCAGCTCGTGGCTCGGCACAGATACGCAGTATTTT. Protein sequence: CASSSWLGTDTQYF.

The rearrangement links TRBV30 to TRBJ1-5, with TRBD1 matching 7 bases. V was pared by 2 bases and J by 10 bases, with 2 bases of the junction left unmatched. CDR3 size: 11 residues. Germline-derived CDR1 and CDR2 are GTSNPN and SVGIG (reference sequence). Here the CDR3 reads CAWSIGGPQHF. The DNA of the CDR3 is TGTGCCTGGAGTATAGGGGGCCCCCAGCATTTT.

This chain's CDR3 is CASSFVTSGGAADTQYF. CDR3 DNA: TGTGCCAGCAGTTTCGTGACTAGCGGGGGGGCCGCAGATACGCAGTATTTT. The chain uses TRBV6-2 or TRBV6-3 and TRBJ2-3; TRBD2 agrees at 14 bases. Germline V lookup: CDR1 MNHEY, CDR2 SVGEGT. The CDR3 sequence is 17 residues long. V lost 4 bases, J lost 4 bases, and 7 bases stayed unmatched.

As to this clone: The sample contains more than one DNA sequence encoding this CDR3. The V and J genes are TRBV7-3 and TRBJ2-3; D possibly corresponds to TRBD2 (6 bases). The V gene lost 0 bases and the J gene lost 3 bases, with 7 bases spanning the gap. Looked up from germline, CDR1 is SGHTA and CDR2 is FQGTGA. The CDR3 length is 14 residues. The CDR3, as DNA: TGTGCCAGCAGCTTAACGAGCGGGACAGATACGCAGTATTTT. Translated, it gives CASSLTSGTDTQYF.

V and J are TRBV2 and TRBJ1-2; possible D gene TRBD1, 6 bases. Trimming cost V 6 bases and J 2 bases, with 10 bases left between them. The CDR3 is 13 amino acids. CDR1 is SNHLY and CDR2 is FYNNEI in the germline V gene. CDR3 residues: CASSTGTNYGYTF. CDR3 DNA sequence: TGTGCCAGCAGCACCGGGACAAACTATGGCTACACCTTC.

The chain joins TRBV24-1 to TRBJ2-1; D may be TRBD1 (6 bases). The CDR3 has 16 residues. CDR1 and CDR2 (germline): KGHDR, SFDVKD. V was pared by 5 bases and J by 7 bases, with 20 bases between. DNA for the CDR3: TGTGCCACCAGTGCATTAGGGGGATCCGTGGGAAATGAGCAGTTCTTC. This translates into CATSALGGSVGNEQFF.

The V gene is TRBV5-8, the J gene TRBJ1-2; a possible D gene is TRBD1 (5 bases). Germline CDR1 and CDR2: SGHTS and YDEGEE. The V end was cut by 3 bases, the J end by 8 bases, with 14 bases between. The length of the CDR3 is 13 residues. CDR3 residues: CASSWGGSGGYTF. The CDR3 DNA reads TGTGCCAGCAGCTGGGGGGGTTCGGGAGGCTACACCTTC.

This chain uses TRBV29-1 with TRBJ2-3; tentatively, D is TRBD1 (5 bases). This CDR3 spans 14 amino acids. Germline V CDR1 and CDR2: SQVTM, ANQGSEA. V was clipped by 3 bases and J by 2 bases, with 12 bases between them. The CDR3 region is CSVDQGETTDTQYF. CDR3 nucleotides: TGCAGCGTTGACCAGGGCGAGACCACAGATACGCAGTATTTT.

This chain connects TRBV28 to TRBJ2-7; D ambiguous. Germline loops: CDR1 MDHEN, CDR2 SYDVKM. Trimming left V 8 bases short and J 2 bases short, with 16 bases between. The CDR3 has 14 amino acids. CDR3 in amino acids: CASLGGVSTYEQYF. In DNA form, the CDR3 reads TGTGCCAGCCTAGGCGGTGTCTCTACCTACGAGCAGTACTTC. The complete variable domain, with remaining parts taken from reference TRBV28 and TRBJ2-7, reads DVKVTQSSRYLVKRTGEKVFLECVQDMDHENMFWYRQDPGLGLRLIYFSYDVKMKEKGDIPEGYSVSREKKERFSLILESASTNQTSMYLCASLGGVSTYEQYFGPGTRLTVT.